The clone carrying this T cell receptor beta chain was seen only once. The antigen is unknown. The CDR3 length is 16 residues. The V gene end was trimmed by 0 bases and the J gene end by 2 bases; junction bases not matched to a gene: 6. The germline V gene has CDR1 SGHDN and CDR2 FVKESK. The run depth of the assay was deep. TCRdb's copy holds only in-frame clones and misses some; the assay was immunoSEQ multiplex PCR. The sample has fewer than 1.6 million clones, around 98.5% seen once; the top ten hold 0.36%. This entry belongs to a study of shared clonotypes between healthy human individuals. At the level of the study: The donors, a couple of women and three men, were aged 18 to 49. Each donor's CD4 naive and CD4 memory cells filled three plates apiece, CD8 naive two, and CD8 memory one.

General study results and limits: An anticipated effect of sequencing depth on clonotype sharing among donors was recognized.

The rearrangement links TRBV14 to TRBJ2-7; TRBD2 matches at 8 bases. The receptor was derived from a man between 25 and 39 years old in good health. The specimen sequenced was naive CD4+ T cells sorted from blood. The subset here: CD45RA+ positively selected. The DNA of the CDR3 is TGTGCCAGCAGCCAAGATCCGAGCGGGAGACCCTACGAGCAGTACTTC. It specifies CASSQDPSGRPYEQYF.